This TCR beta chain was sequenced during a study of metastatic and nonmetastatic thyroid tumors. For the study at large: Repertoires from malignant and benign thyroid patients were compared across blood and tumor or nodule tissue. Study outcomes and limitations: As reported, TCR beta diversity in blood and tumor was significantly higher in malignant thyroid tumors than in benign nodules.

Study processing details: Differences in CDR3 between clinicopathological groups were drawn on to build a classifier intended to discriminate distant-metastatic papillary thyroid cancer patients. TCRdb re-called clones from the PCR reads using MiXCR. It is TCRdb's table, rather than the study itself, that gives the V and J calls and clone size. The sample comprises just under 60,000 clones, 16% of which are singletons, and about 9.4% rests with the top ten. This clone was seen at least ten times. Its cognate antigen is unknown. There were no patients who had received any treatment before thyroid surgery. Sequencing used blood. The sequence was collected from a male donor with papillary thyroid cancer or a benign thyroid nodule (not recorded which). Some clones in this sample may be carry-over from other donors' samples.

The CDR3 spells CSCWRNQETQYF. CDR3 sequence (DNA): TGCAGCTGTTGGCGGAATCAAGAGACCCAGTACTTC. The chain couples TRBV29-1 to TRBJ2-5; D call uncertain. This CDR3 has 12 amino acids. Looked up from germline, CDR1 is SQVTM and CDR2 is ANQGSEA. The V end was cut by 8 bases, the J end by 2 bases, with 12 bases between. Based on the CDR3 plus reference TRBV29-1 and TRBJ2-5, the full variable domain is SAVISQKPSRDICQRGTSLTIQCQVDSQVTMMFWYRQQPGQSLTLIATANQGSEATYESGFVIDKFPISRPNLTFSTLTVSNMSPEDSSIYLCSCWRNQETQYFGPGTRLLVL.